The 10 T cell receptor beta chains below were found in one sample sequenced in a study of CD8+ T cells in alopecia areata. Sequencing used cDNA as its template, made by extracting RNA and reverse transcribing it. TCRdb keeps only in-frame clones here, not all; method: immunoSEQ multiplex PCR. The top ten hold 11% of the sample, which has roughly 200,000 clones, 53% seen once. As to treatment: oral pan-JAK inhibitor, 5-10 mg twice daily. This material consisted of CD8+ T cells sorted from blood, taken at week 24, from a patient treated with tofacitinib. The receptors here all came from a human donor with alopecia areata.

The gene calls are TRBV4-3 and TRBJ1-1; no clear D. Germline CDR1 is LGHNA and CDR2 is YSLEER. Deletions cut 2 bases from V and 8 bases from J, with 12 bases between. This CDR3 spans 13 amino acids. The CDR3 here is CASSQLRENEAFF. The CDR3, as DNA: TGCGCCAGCAGCCAACTTAGAGAGAACGAAGCTTTCTTT.

The chain has TRBV13 and TRBJ2-1, with 12 positions matching TRBD2. The germline gives CDR1 PRHDT, CDR2 FYEKMQ (reference sequence). The CDR3 consists of 17 residues. Unmatched junction bases numbered 11, after V lost 4 bases and J lost 7 bases. The CDR3 protein is CASSSSDTSGGPNEQFF. The CDR3 region has the DNA TGTGCCAGCAGCTCCTCCGATACTAGCGGGGGGCCTAATGAGCAGTTCTTC.

This chain joins TRBV9 and TRBJ1-2; D unresolved. Trimming cost V 0 bases and J 3 bases, with 9 bases left between them. The CDR3 totals 14 residues. From germline, CDR1 is SGDLS and CDR2 YYNGEE. DNA for the CDR3: TGTGCCAGCAGCGTAGTAAGGGATTACTATGGCTACACCTTC. Protein sequence: CASSVVRDYYGYTF.

As DNA, the CDR3 is TGTGCCAGCACCACTCTCGGGGAGACCCAGTACTTC. This gives the protein CASTTLGETQYF. The chain has TRBV13 and TRBJ2-5; D call uncertain. Germline-derived CDR1 and CDR2 are PRHDT and FYEKMQ (reference sequence). The V end lost 7 bases, the J end lost 5 bases, and 11 bases lay between the germline ends. The CDR3 is 12 amino acids.

This chain joins TRBV2 and TRBJ2-1, with a possible D match to TRBD1 (5 bases). Trimming removed 7 bases from V and 0 bases from J, with 7 bases in between. Germline CDR1 SNHLY, CDR2 FYNNEI. The CDR3 is made up of 13 amino acids. CDR3 sequence reads: CASKDSSYNEQFF. The CDR3 coding sequence is TGTGCCAGCAAAGACAGCTCCTACAATGAGCAGTTCTTC.

V gene TRBV30 combines with J gene TRBJ1-1; D is perhaps TRBD1 (5 bases). V was cut by 4 bases and J by 3 bases, with 18 bases left in between. The CDR3 runs to 15 residues. Germline CDR1 GTSNPN, CDR2 SVGIG (reference sequence). CDR3 sequence: CAWTAGTNVDTEAFF. CDR3 nucleotide sequence: TGTGCCTGGACCGCCGGGACCAACGTGGACACTGAAGCTTTCTTT.

J is TRBJ2-3 and V is TRBV30, with 9 bases aligning to TRBD1. The CDR3 has 15 residues. Trimming took 5 bases from V and 3 from J; bases not matched to a gene: 9. CDR1 is GTSNPN, CDR2 SVGIG, per germline (reference sequence). The CDR3 loop reads CAWGIGTGLTDTQYF. The DNA for the CDR3 is TGTGCCTGGGGTATCGGGACAGGGTTAACAGATACGCAGTATTTT.

The CDR3 spells CASSLPSRAGELFF. The CDR3 nucleotides read TGTGCCAGCAGCTTACCCTCGAGGGCCGGGGAGCTGTTTTTT. The chain uses TRBV7-9 and TRBJ2-2, with D maybe TRBD2 (5 bases). CDR1 is SEHNR, CDR2 FQNEAQ, per germline (reference sequence). This CDR3 is built from 14 residues. The V and J ends lost 2 bases and 6 bases respectively, with 10 bases between them.

The chain is built from TRBV15 and TRBJ2-3; no clear D. This CDR3 spans 16 amino acids. V lost 0 bases, J lost 1 base, and 11 bases lay in between. Germline CDR1 is LNHNV and CDR2 is YYDKDF (reference sequence). The CDR3 coding sequence is TGTGCCACCAGCAGAGAGCGGCGTGGGGGCACAGATACGCAGTATTTT. This gives the protein CATSRERRGGTDTQYF. The entire variable domain, with the rest obtained from reference TRBV15 and TRBJ2-3, is as follows: DAMVIQNPRYQVTQFGKPVTLSCSQTLNHNVMYWYQQKSSQAPKLLFHYYDKDFNNEADTPDNFQSRRPNTSFCFLDIRSPGLGDTAMYLCATSRERRGGTDTQYFGPGTRLTVL.

This rearrangement joins TRBV7-9 to TRBJ1-5; 8 bases align to TRBD1. V lost 5 bases to trimming and J lost 3 bases; unmatched junction nucleotides: 6. The CDR3 is made up of 15 amino acids. The germline CDR1 and CDR2 sequences are SEHNR and FQNEAQ (reference sequence). CDR3 sequence reads: CASSNGDRTNQPQHF. The DNA of the CDR3 is TGTGCCAGCAGCAACGGGGACAGGACCAATCAGCCCCAGCATTTT.